These 28 T cell receptor beta chains share one sample of origin, sequenced in a study of tumor and adjacent non-tumor tissue in lung cancer. The library came from three nested PCR rounds adapted from ARM-PCR protocols. From the multiplex PCR reads, TCRdb called clonotypes with MiXCR, one entry per CDR3 protein. The sample holds about 75,000 distinct CDR3 sequences, around 65% seen once. This sample's RNA came from whole unsorted tissue. More than 3 cm separated this lung sample from the edge of the tumor. Material for sequencing was distant non-tumor lung tissue. Receptor source: a woman between 45 and 60 years old with non-small cell lung cancer.

The chain has TRBV25-1 and TRBJ2-1, with 9 bases aligning to TRBD1. Germline CDR1 is MGHDK and CDR2 is SYGVNS. J lost 7 bases, V lost 3 bases, and 13 bases had no gene match. The CDR3 loop spans 17 amino acids. The CDR3 nucleotides read TGTGCCAGCAGTGAGGTTCCGGGACAGGGTAGGCAGAATGAGCAGTTCTTC. The encoded protein is CASSEVPGQGRQNEQFF.

This clonotype was counted between two and nine times. A much larger clone differs from this one at a single base, so this may be a read error. This rearrangement joins TRBV20-1 to TRBJ2-7; either TRBD1 or TRBD2 may supply D (5 bases each). CDR1 DFQATT and CDR2 SNEGSKA come from the germline V gene (reference sequence). This CDR3 contains 14 residues. V was shortened by 4 bases and J by 2 bases, with 15 bases between the two germline ends. CDR3 bases: TGCAGTGCTACCCGGGACCCGGCGACCTACGAGCAGTACTTC. Residues: CSATRDPATYEQYF.

This clonotype was observed once. No conserved phenylalanine or tryptophan ends this CDR3, so it is likely a read error. This chain connects TRBV11-1 to TRBJ2-1, with 9 positions matching TRBD1. Trimming cost V 5 bases and J 8 bases; bases outside gene matches: 4. The CDR3 spans 13 residues. Germline V gives CDR1 SGHAT, CDR2 FQDESV (reference sequence). The CDR3 nucleotides are TGTGCCAGCAGCCTGGACAGGGGCTATGAGCAGTTCTTA. Translation gives CASSLDRGYEQFL.

As concerns this clonotype: A junction end diverges from the germline sequence, so it may reflect a read error. V and J are TRBV20-1 and TRBJ1-2; D may be TRBD1 (5 bases). The CDR3 extends over 13 amino acids. Germline CDR1 is DFQATT and CDR2 is SNEGSKA (reference sequence). The chain's CDR3 is CSDGGGNNYGYAF. Here the CDR3 DNA reads TGCAGTGATGGGGGAGGGAATAACTATGGCTACGCCTTC.

A note on this clonotype: One junction end disagrees with the germline gene, perhaps due to a read error. This chain uses TRBV11-2 with TRBJ1-4; D not resolved. The CDR3 has 14 amino acids. The germline gives CDR1 SGHAT, CDR2 FQNNGV. The CDR3 reads CANSLGSTNEKLFF. The CDR3 region has the DNA TGTGCCAACAGCCTTGGTAGCACTAATGAAAAATTGTTTTTT.

This clonotype was counted a few times. The chain links TRBV28 to TRBJ2-2; 10 nucleotides align to TRBD2. With V trimmed by 6 bases and J by 5 bases, 3 bases remained unmatched. Germline CDR1 and CDR2: MDHEN and SYDVKM. The CDR3 extends over 14 amino acids. Here the CDR3 reads CASRIAGGTGELFF. The CDR3 DNA sequence: TGTGCCAGCAGGATAGCGGGAGGTACCGGGGAGCTGTTTTTT.

Of note for this clonotype: Its ends do not fully match the called genes, so a read error is possible. The chain combines TRBV11-2 with TRBJ2-1, with 11 positions matching TRBD2. The CDR3 runs 15 residues. The germline CDR1 and CDR2 sequences are SGHAT and FQNNGV. This chain's CDR3 is CASSTAGTSGNEHFF. In DNA form, the CDR3 reads TGTGCCAGCAGCACGGCCGGGACTAGCGGCAATGAGCACTTCTTC.

Concerning this clonotype itself: It is likely a read error, because the conserved phenylalanine at the end of the CDR3 is missing. The V gene is TRBV11-2, the J gene TRBJ2-3, with 9 bases fitting TRBD2. Unmatched junction bases numbered 14, after V lost 6 bases and J lost 4 bases. Germline lookup yields CDR1 SGHAT and CDR2 FQNNGV. This CDR3 has 17 residues. Here the CDR3 DNA reads TGTGCCAGCAGATTATCCCCTAGCGGGGCCCGGGCAGATACGCAGTATATT. Its translation is CASRLSPSGARADTQYI.

The V gene is TRBV14, the J gene TRBJ1-2; D unclear. The germline gives CDR1 SGHDN, CDR2 FVKESK. CDR3 size: 14 residues. V lost 3 bases and J lost 5, with 13 bases in between. The CDR3 region is CASSHVGSSYGYTF. CDR3 DNA sequence: TGTGCCAGCAGCCATGTTGGTTCTTCGTATGGCTACACCTTC.

A few counts support this clonotype. The chain is built from TRBV7-9 and TRBJ2-7; D tentatively fits TRBD1 or TRBD2 (6 bases each). This CDR3 has 13 residues. Germline CDR1 reads SEHNR; CDR2 reads FQNEAQ (reference sequence). V was cut by 8 bases and J by 6 bases, with 17 bases left in between. CDR3 nucleotide sequence: TGTGCCAGCCAATACAGGGCGGGGTCCGAGCAGTACTTC. It is translated as CASQYRAGSEQYF. Using reference TRBV7-9 and TRBJ2-7 for the parts outside the CDR3, the full variable domain is DTGVSQNPRHKITKRGQNVTFRCDPISEHNRLYWYRQTLGQGPEFLTYFQNEAQLEKSRLLSDRFSAERPKGSFSTLEIQRTEQGDSAMYLCASQYRAGSEQYFGPGTRLTVT.

In this sample, this clonotype turned up many times. This sequence joins TRBV20-1 and TRBJ2-1, with 8 bases fitting TRBD1. The CDR3 spans 15 residues. Trimming took 0 bases from V and 0 from J; bases not matched to a gene: 1. Germline-derived CDR1 and CDR2 are DFQATT and SNEGSKA (reference sequence). In DNA, the CDR3 is TGCAGTGCTAGAGACGACAGGGGCTCCTACAATGAGCAGTTCTTC. It codes for CSARDDRGSYNEQFF.

A word on this clonotype: Likely a read error: the CDR3 ends without its conserved phenylalanine or tryptophan. The chain uses TRBV28 and TRBJ2-6, with D unclear. V was clipped by 1 base and J by 2 bases, with 9 bases between them. Per germline, CDR1 MDHEN and CDR2 SYDVKM. The CDR3 loop spans 16 amino acids. DNA of the CDR3: TGTGCCAGCAGTTTATCCGGGTCGGCTGGGGCCAACGTCCTGACTCTC. Translation gives CASSLSGSAGANVLTL.

This clonotype was detected ten times or more. The chain combines TRBV6-2 or TRBV6-3 with TRBJ2-1, with 9 bases matching TRBD2. Germline values: CDR1 MNHEY, CDR2 SVGEGT. This CDR3 is 15 amino acids long. J gave up 6 bases and V 5 bases, and 8 bases lay outside the gene matches. Written as DNA, the CDR3 is TGTGCCAGCAGTCGACGAGCGGGAGGCACCAATGAGCAGTTCTTC. Residues: CASSRRAGGTNEQFF.

The sample holds a few counts of this clonotype. A single base separates this from a much larger clone, so it may be a read error. V and J are TRBV20-1 and TRBJ2-7, with 8 bases lining up with TRBD1. This CDR3 is 15 amino acids long. Germline V CDR1 and CDR2: DFQATT, SNEGSKA (reference sequence). CDR3 in amino acids: CSARDPTGASCEQYF. The DNA of the CDR3 is TGCAGTGCTAGAGACCCGACAGGGGCCTCCTGCGAGCAGTACTTC.

Points on this clonotype: At one end the junction does not follow the germline gene, possibly because of a read error. The rearrangement joins TRBV11-1 to TRBJ2-3; possibly TRBD2 for D (5 bases). The germline V gene encodes CDR1 SGHAT and CDR2 FQDESV (reference sequence). The CDR3 loop spans 14 amino acids. The CDR3 spells CASSLAAGTYTQFF. Written as DNA, the CDR3 is TGTGCCAGCAGCTTAGCGGCGGGCACATATACGCAGTTTTTT.

This clonotype was counted once. One junction end disagrees with the germline gene, perhaps due to a read error. The rearrangement links TRBV11-1 to TRBJ1-1, with D uncertain. From germline, CDR1 is SGHAT and CDR2 FQDESV (reference sequence). The CDR3 extends over 14 amino acids. The CDR3 is CASSLKKLNTKAIF. CDR3 DNA sequence: TGTGCCAGCAGCTTGAAGAAGTTGAACACTAAAGCTATCTTT.

DNA of the CDR3: TGTGCCAGCAGTTTACGATTCGCTAATGGTCCGGGACAGGGGTGGAGGATGGGTAATTCACCCCTCCACTTT. Residues: CASSLRFANGPGQGWRMGNSPLHF. The chain is built from TRBV28 and TRBJ1-6; TRBD1 matches 10 bases. V shed 2 bases and J 6 bases; nucleotides not matched to a gene: 28. There are 24 residues in the CDR3. CDR1 MDHEN and CDR2 SYDVKM come from the germline V gene.

At least ten counts were recorded for this clonotype. V and J are TRBV4-1 and TRBJ2-3, with D possibly matching TRBD2 (6 bases). In germline, CDR1 is MGHRA, CDR2 YSYEKL. The germline V and J ends were trimmed by 4 bases and 7 bases, with 12 bases remaining between them. This CDR3 is 13 amino acids long. The DNA for the CDR3 is TGCGCCAGCAGCCGCCCGGGAGTAAATACGCAGTATTTT. Protein: CASSRPGVNTQYF.

This chain links TRBV11-2 with TRBJ2-1, with D perhaps TRBD2 (6 bases). Germline V gene data show CDR1 as SGHAT and CDR2 as FQNNGV. The ends were cut back, 10 bases at V and 8 bases at J, with 24 bases in the middle. The CDR3 has 15 amino acids. The CDR3 DNA sequence: TGTGCCATCAGATTTAACCCTGGCGGGAAATATGAGCAGTTCTTC. This encodes CAIRFNPGGKYEQFF.

V is TRBV11-2 and J is TRBJ2-7, with D perhaps matching TRBD1 (6 bases). CDR1 and CDR2 (germline): SGHAT, FQNNGV. Trimming left V 1 base short and J 2 bases short, with 12 bases between. This CDR3 is 15 amino acids long. CDR3 protein: CASSLGTVITYEQYF. The CDR3 nucleotides are TGTGCCAGCAGCTTAGGGACAGTGATTACCTACGAGCAGTACTTC.

The chain couples TRBV11-2 to TRBJ2-5; no firm D call. Trimming stripped 0 bases from V and 8 bases from J, with 10 bases between. This CDR3 region has 13 residues. The germline gives CDR1 SGHAT, CDR2 FQNNGV. The CDR3 nucleotides read TGTGCCAGCAGCTTAGATCGTCGAGATACCCAGTACTTC. Protein product: CASSLDRRDTQYF.

With respect to this clonotype: Relative to the germline gene, one junction end is altered; a read error may explain this. The chain uses TRBV6-5 and TRBJ1-1; D is possibly TRBD1 (6 bases). Germline CDR1 and CDR2: MNHEY and SVGAGI. This CDR3 contains 14 residues. CDR3 region: CVSKLTGTNPGAFF. CDR3 in DNA: TGTGTCAGCAAGCTTACAGGGACTAACCCTGGAGCTTTCTTT.

A note on this clonotype: An end of the junction does not agree with germline; a read error may underlie this. The rearrangement links TRBV5-4 to TRBJ2-1, with 11 positions matching TRBD2. The length of the CDR3 is 15 residues. Germline CDR1 reads SGHNT; CDR2 reads YYREEE (reference sequence). This CDR3 reads CANRPGLAEYNERFF. In DNA, the CDR3 is TGTGCCAACAGGCCGGGACTAGCGGAATACAATGAGCGGTTCTTC. Combining the CDR3 with reference TRBV5-4 and TRBJ2-1 gives the whole variable domain ETGVTQSPTHLIKTRGQQVTLRCSSQSGHNTVSWYQQALGQGPQFIFQYYREEENGRGNFPPRFSGLQFPNYSSELNVNALELDDSALYLCANRPGLAEYNERFFGPGTRLTVL.

Note on this clonotype: One end of the junction varies from germline; a read error may be responsible. The J gene is TRBJ1-2, the V gene TRBV6-6, with 7 bases aligning to TRBD1. Germline V lookup: CDR1 MNHNY, CDR2 SVGAGI (reference sequence). This CDR3 is 14 amino acids long. CDR3 bases: TGTGTCAGCAGTTTCACAGGGGCGGAGAATCACTACACCTTC. It yields the protein CVSSFTGAENHYTF.

This clonotype was found once. A junction end diverges from the germline sequence, so it may reflect a read error. The chain combines TRBV4-3 with TRBJ2-6; maybe TRBD2 (6 bases). This CDR3 is built from 19 residues. Germline CDR1 and CDR2: LGHNA and YSLEER. Written as DNA, the CDR3 is TGCGCCAGCAGCCAAGATTTACCAGGGCCTGGGACTGGGGCCAACGTCCTGATCTTC. This encodes CASSQDLPGPGTGANVLIF.

This clonotype has just a few counts. This chain uses TRBV20-1 with TRBJ2-1, with D tentatively TRBD2 (6 bases). V gave up 4 bases and J gave up 11 bases, with 12 bases separating them. CDR1 is DFQATT and CDR2 is SNEGSKA in the germline V gene (reference sequence). This CDR3 comprises 11 residues. CDR3 nucleotides: TGCAGTGCTAAAGCGGGTTGGAAGCAGTTCTTC. Residues: CSAKAGWKQFF.

Remarks on this clonotype: A junction boundary mismatches the germline segment, possibly from a read error. The chain is built from TRBV29-1 and TRBJ2-1; 9 bases are a match to TRBD2. CDR3 length: 13 amino acids. Germline V gene data show CDR1 as SQVTM and CDR2 as ANQGSEA. For the CDR3, the DNA is TGCAGAGTTGAGGGACTAGCTAGCAATGAGCAGTTCTTC. This codes for CRVEGLASNEQFF.

In regard to this clonotype: This could be a read error, since a much larger clone is one nucleotide away. J is TRBJ2-1 and V is TRBV20-1; TRBD2 matches 7 bases. The CDR3 length is 17 residues. CDR1 and CDR2 (germline): DFQATT, SNEGSKA (reference sequence). The chain's CDR3 is CSDRDNFRPSGYNEQFF. The CDR3 DNA follows: TGCAGTGATAGAGATAACTTTCGGCCTAGCGGATACAATGAGCAGTTCTTC.